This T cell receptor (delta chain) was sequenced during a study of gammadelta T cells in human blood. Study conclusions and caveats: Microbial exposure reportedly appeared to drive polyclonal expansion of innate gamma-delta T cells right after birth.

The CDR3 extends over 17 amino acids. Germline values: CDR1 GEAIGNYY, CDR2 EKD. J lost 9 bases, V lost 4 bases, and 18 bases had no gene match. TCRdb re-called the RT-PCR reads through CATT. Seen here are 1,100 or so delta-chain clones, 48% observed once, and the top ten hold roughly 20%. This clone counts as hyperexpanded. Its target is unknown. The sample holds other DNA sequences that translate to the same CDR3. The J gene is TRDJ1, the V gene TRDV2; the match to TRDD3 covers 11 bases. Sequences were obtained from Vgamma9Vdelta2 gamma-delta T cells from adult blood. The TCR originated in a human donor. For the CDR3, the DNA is TGTGCCTGTGAGGAAGTTGGGGGATACGCCGAACAGGCGGAACTCATCTTT. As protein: CACEEVGGYAEQAELIF.